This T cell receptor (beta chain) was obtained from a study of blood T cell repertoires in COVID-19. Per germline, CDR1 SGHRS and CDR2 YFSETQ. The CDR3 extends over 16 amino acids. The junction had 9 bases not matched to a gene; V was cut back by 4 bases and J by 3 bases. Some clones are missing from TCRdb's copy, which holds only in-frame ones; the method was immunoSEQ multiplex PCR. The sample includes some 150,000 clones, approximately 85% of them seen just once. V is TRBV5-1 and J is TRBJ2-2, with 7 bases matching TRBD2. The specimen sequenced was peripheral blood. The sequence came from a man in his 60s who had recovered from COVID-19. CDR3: CASSGGASGDTGELFF. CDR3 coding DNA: TGCGCCAGCAGCGGTGGGGCTAGCGGCGACACCGGGGAGCTGTTTTTT.